This T cell receptor beta chain was sequenced during a study of blood T cell repertoires in COVID-19. Study background: The origin of the acute and convalescent COVID-19 samples was the United States, Italy and Spain.

In the study's own analysis: Using reference gene primer amplification, nucleated cell counts were estimated. Assay used: immunoSEQ multiplex PCR; TCRdb lists only in-frame clones, some missing. V and J calls and clone size come straight from that table; D and trimming were deduced from the DNA. The top ten clones hold about 11% of a sample with 250,000 to 300,000 clones, more than 70% of them seen once. Germline loops: CDR1 LNHDA, CDR2 SQIVND (reference sequence). Trimming took off 1 base at V and 0 bases at J, with 10 bases between the two ends. This CDR3 is built from 16 residues. This clone was seen once.

This TCR came from a woman in her 30s with COVID-19, enrolled during active disease. The rearrangement links TRBV19 to TRBJ1-5; D may be TRBD1 (6 bases). Material for sequencing was peripheral blood. CDR3 in amino acids: CASSIGGQYSNQPQHF. The CDR3 coding sequence is TGTGCCAGTAGTATAGGGGGGCAGTATAGCAATCAGCCCCAGCATTTT.